A selection of T cell receptor beta chains follows, all from one sample in a study of blood T cell repertoires in COVID-19. Sequencing was performed with immunoSEQ multiplex PCR; in TCRdb, only in-frame clones are kept and a portion is missing. This table has approximately 210,000 clones, 84% appearing once. Source material: peripheral blood. These receptors originate from a woman in her forties or fifties with active or convalescent COVID-19. CDR3s include the opening cysteine and the closing phenylalanine or tryptophan. D genes are given only for firm matches. Some rows mark clone size as missing; the rest say once, few, many or name a class of expanded clone.

clone_size j_call d_call v_call cdr3_nt cdr3_aa
. TRBJ1-3 . TRBV11-2 TGTGCCAGCACCTACGTAACAGGTCCTGCTGGAAACACCATATATTTT CASTYVTGPAGNTIYF
. TRBJ1-1 TRBD1 TRBV10-3 TGTGCCATCACCGCTGACAGGGACGGCACTGAAGCTTTCTTT CAITADRDGTEAFF
. TRBJ2-1 TRBD2 TRBV9 TGTGCCAGCAGCCCCCCGGGACTACCAATAAATGAGCAGTTCTTC CASSPPGLPINEQFF
once TRBJ1-5 . TRBV14 TGTGCCAGCAGCCTTCGACAGGTGAATCAGCCCCAGCATTTT CASSLRQVNQPQHF
. TRBJ1-3 TRBD1 TRBV30 TGTGCCTGGAGTGGGGGGACAGTTGGAAACACCATATATTTT CAWSGGTVGNTIYF
. TRBJ2-5 . TRBV30 TGTGCCTGGAGTCGGGACTTTCAAGAGACCCAGTACTTC CAWSRDFQETQYF
. TRBJ2-7 . TRBV19 TGTGCCAGTAGGCAAGTAAGCGCTTCCTACGAGCAGTACTTC CASRQVSASYEQYF
. TRBJ2-1 TRBD2 TRBV11-3 TGTGCCAGCAGTCGGACTAGCGGCCACAATGAGCAGTTCTTC CASSRTSGHNEQFF
. TRBJ1-6 . TRBV5-4 TGTGCCAGCAGCCCCAAGGAACAGGGAAGAACCTCACCCCTCCACTTT CASSPKEQGRTSPLHF
many TRBJ2-1 . TRBV7-9 TGTGCCAGCAGCTTATCCCGGGGAAGGATGGATGAGCAGTTCTTC CASSLSRGRMDEQFF
. TRBJ2-1 TRBD1 TRBV7-7 TGTGCCAGCAGCGTCGGGACAGGGGATGAGCAGTTCTTC CASSVGTGDEQFF
. TRBJ2-3 TRBD2 TRBV18 TGTGCCAGCTCATCCAGCGGGGCGGACGGTACGCAGTATTTT CASSSSGADGTQYF
once TRBJ1-6 TRBD1 TRBV20-1 TGCAGTGCTAGTGGACAGGCGGGCTCCTATAATTCACCCCTCCACTTT CSASGQAGSYNSPLHF
. TRBJ1-5 . TRBV7-8 TGTGCCAGCAGCTTAGTATATCAGCCCCAGCATTTT CASSLVYQPQHF
. TRBJ2-1 . TRBV7-5 TGTGTCAGAAGCGGGCAGGGGGTGGAGTTCTTC CVRSGQGVEFF
. TRBJ2-7 . TRBV28 TGTGCCAGCACTTGGGGAGCTAAATCCTACGAGCAGTACTTC CASTWGAKSYEQYF
. TRBJ1-3 TRBD1 TRBV5-1 TGCGCCAGCAGCTCGACAGGGCCTCCCTCTGGAAACACCATATATTTT CASSSTGPPSGNTIYF
. TRBJ1-2 . TRBV28 TGTGCCAGCAGTTGGGCAGATTATGGCTACACCTTC CASSWADYGYTF
. TRBJ2-1 . TRBV10-3 TGTGCCATCAGTCTACAGGACAATGAGCAGTTCTTC CAISLQDNEQFF
. TRBJ1-2 TRBD1 TRBV7-9 TGTGCCAGCAGCCAGGACAGGGACACGGGTGGCTACACCTTC CASSQDRDTGGYTF
once TRBJ1-4 . TRBV7-7 TGTGCCAGCAGAAATCCAGGGGCCCGGGTAACTAATGAAAAACTGTTTTTT CASRNPGARVTNEKLFF
medium-sized TRBJ1-1 . TRBV15 TGTGCCACCAGCAGAGATAGGGGTCCTGAAGCTTTCTTT CATSRDRGPEAFF
. TRBJ1-5 . TRBV13 TGTGCCAGCAGCCAGTCAGAACATAGCAATCAGCCCCAGCATTTT CASSQSEHSNQPQHF
. TRBJ2-2 . TRBV18 TGTGCCAGCTCACTATTCGTAGGGGCGAACACCGGGGAGCTGTTTTTT CASSLFVGANTGELFF
. TRBJ2-1 . TRBV6-5 TGTGCCAGCAGTAACTCTGAGAGCTCCTACAATGAGCAGTTCTTC CASSNSESSYNEQFF
. TRBJ1-2 . TRBV7-9 TGTGCCAGCAGCCCAGGGGACGGCCAGGGATATGGCTACACCTTC CASSPGDGQGYGYTF
. TRBJ1-1 TRBD1 TRBV28 TGTGCCAGCAGTCCGAGGACAGGACGAAACACTGAAGCTTTCTTT CASSPRTGRNTEAFF
medium-sized TRBJ2-1 . TRBV11-2 TGTGCCAGCAGCTTAGACTTGGGGCCCTACAATGAGCAGTTCTTC CASSLDLGPYNEQFF
. TRBJ1-2 . TRBV7-9 TGTGCCAGCAGCCCCGGCAGGGACTATGGCTACACCTTC CASSPGRDYGYTF
. TRBJ2-7 . TRBV27 TGTGCCAGCTCAGCCAGGGGGGTTAACTACGAGCAGTACTTC CASSARGVNYEQYF
. TRBJ1-4 TRBD1 TRBV5-1 TGCGCCAGCAGCTTGGTAGGGGGCGCAACTAATGAAAAACTGTTTTTT CASSLVGGATNEKLFF
. TRBJ1-6 . TRBV28 TGTGCCAGCAGTATGGGACACCAATCCTCCTATAATTCACCCCTCCACTTT CASSMGHQSSYNSPLHF
once TRBJ2-7 TRBD1 TRBV2 TGTGCCAGCAGGGACAGGGGCCAGAATTTAGGGCAGTACTTC CASRDRGQNLGQYF
. TRBJ1-4 . TRBV30 TGTGCCTGGGACCGAGAAGCAACTAATGAAAAACTGTTTTTT CAWDREATNEKLFF
. TRBJ1-1 . TRBV3-1/TRBV3-2 TGTGCCAGCAGCCAAGTGGGGCAAGGAGCTTTCTTT CASSQVGQGAFF
. TRBJ1-5 TRBD1 TRBV4-1 TGCGCCAGCAGCCCTAGGGACAGCGATCAGCCCCAGCATTTT CASSPRDSDQPQHF
. TRBJ2-1 TRBD1 TRBV28 TGTGCCAGTACGGACCGGACAGGCCCCTACAATGAGCAGTTCTTC CASTDRTGPYNEQFF
. TRBJ1-3 . TRBV18 TGTGCCAGCTCACCATGGGCAGCATCTGGAAACACCATATATTTT CASSPWAASGNTIYF
. TRBJ2-2 TRBD1 TRBV25-1 TGTGCCAGCAGTGAATGGACAGGGAACACCGGGGAGCTGTTTTTT CASSEWTGNTGELFF
. TRBJ1-3 . TRBV19 TGTGCCAGTAGGAGGGTGTCTTCTGGAAACACCATATATTTT CASRRVSSGNTIYF
. TRBJ1-2 . TRBV28 TGTGCCAGCAGGAGTACGCGGAACCGAACTCGCTATGGCTACACCTTC CASRSTRNRTRYGYTF
. TRBJ2-2 . TRBV7-2 TGTGCCAGCAGCTTCGTAGTCACCGGGGAGCTGTTTTTT CASSFVVTGELFF
. TRBJ1-2 . TRBV4-1 TGCGCCAGCAGCCAAGAACAAATGGAGGATGGCTACACCTTC CASSQEQMEDGYTF
. TRBJ1-4 . TRBV6-1 TGTGCCAGCAGTGAACCATACAGTGTTAATGAAAAACTGTTTTTT CASSEPYSVNEKLFF
. TRBJ2-2 TRBD1 TRBV2 TGTGCCAGCAGTGTTACAGGGGTCGCCGGGGAGCTGTTTTTT CASSVTGVAGELFF
. TRBJ1-4 . TRBV21-1 TGTGCCAGCAGTCCGACAGGGACGGGTGAAAAACTGTTTTTT CASSPTGTGEKLFF
. TRBJ1-2 . TRBV30 TGTGCCTGGGCTCAGGGAAACTATGGCTACACCTTC CAWAQGNYGYTF
. TRBJ1-4 TRBD1 TRBV3-1/TRBV3-2 TGTGCCAGCAGCCTTCGGACAGGGGGCCGGGAAAAACTGTTTTTT CASSLRTGGREKLFF
. TRBJ2-3 TRBD1 TRBV20-1 TGCAGTGCTAGTCCACAGGGGGATACGCAGTATTTT CSASPQGDTQYF
. TRBJ1-2 . TRBV14 TGTGCCAGCAGCCAACAAAACCCAGGAATAAGTGGGGGCTACACCTTC CASSQQNPGISGGYTF
few TRBJ2-2 . TRBV11-2 TGTGCCAGCAGCTTAAGTGCGGGCGCCGGGGAGCTGTTTTTT CASSLSAGAGELFF